Detailed here is one T cell receptor beta chain. Its specificity is not known. A single base separates this from a much larger clone, so it may be a read error. This entry comes from a study of human T cells and chemical hapten exposure. The CDR3 has 16 residues. Germline lookup yields CDR1 SGDLS and CDR2 YYNGEE. The V segment lost 3 bases and the J segment 5 bases; nucleotides outside the gene matches: 13. General observations from the study: Compared with pre-sensitization or healthy control sets, expanded TCRs clustered more.

Time point denoted: pre-sensitization, week 0. The treatment denotes: therapeutic diphenylcyclopropenone sensitization with weekly scalp DPC. Library construction involved attaching unique molecular identifiers to individual cDNA molecules, which allowed quantitative, reproducible TCR counting. TCRdb recomputed calls from the RACE reads with MiXCR, one row per CDR3 protein. Of roughly 38,000 distinct CDR3 sequences in the sample, approximately 7.6% were seen once. The J gene is TRBJ1-1, the V gene TRBV9; the match to TRBD1 covers 7 bases. The sample was whole blood, taken in connection with sensitization to the hapten diphenylcyclopropenone (DPC). The receptor comes from a woman aged 45 to 65 with alopecia areata. Some clones in this sample may be carry-over from other donors' samples. The CDR3 loop reads CASSASPGTAWTEAFF. The CDR3 DNA follows: TGTGCCAGCAGCGCAAGTCCCGGGACAGCCTGGACTGAAGCTTTCTTT.